A single sample gave rise to the 26 T cell receptor beta chains below, sequenced in a study of T cell repertoires in cytomegalovirus infection. No antigen has been identified for these receptors. Via MiXCR, TCRdb re-called the reads, giving one row per CDR3 protein. The sample holds a few hundred thousand distinct CDR3 sequences, roughly 21% seen once. Sequencing used cultured PBMCs, obtained from culture after CMV antigen stimulation. These TCRs come from a human donor in good health (CMV status not recorded). Some clones in this sample may be carry-over from other donors' samples.

This clonotype has a count of ten or more. CDR3 amino acids: CSARDSGGHQPQHF. CDR3 nucleotide sequence: TGCAGTGCTAGAGATTCGGGGGGCCATCAGCCCCAGCATTTT. The rearrangement uses TRBV20-1 and TRBJ1-5, with D possibly matching TRBD1 (6 bases). The length of the CDR3 is 14 residues. The germline V and J ends were trimmed by 0 bases and 5 bases, with 11 bases remaining between them. Germline values: CDR1 DFQATT, CDR2 SNEGSKA (reference sequence).

This clonotype was detected a few times. This chain's CDR3 is CSARDRQYSNQPQHF. Written as DNA, the CDR3 is TGCAGTGCTAGGGACAGACAGTATAGCAATCAGCCCCAGCATTTT. The rearrangement links TRBV20-1 to TRBJ1-5; weak D call: TRBD1 (6 bases). V was trimmed by 3 bases and J by 0 bases, leaving 12 bases between them. Germline lookup yields CDR1 DFQATT and CDR2 SNEGSKA (reference sequence). The CDR3 runs 15 residues.

This clonotype showed up many times. V is TRBV7-2 and J is TRBJ2-5; 8 bases fit TRBD2. CDR1 and CDR2 from the germline V gene are SGHTA and FQGNSA. V shed 5 bases, J shed 1 base, and the junction held 9 bases outside the gene matches. The CDR3 length is 16 residues. The CDR3 bases are TGTGCCAGCAGCCGCCGGGGGCGGGAGGCCCAAGAGACCCAGTACTTC. It specifies CASSRRGREAQETQYF.

CDR3 DNA sequence: TGTGCCAGCAGCTTATTCCTGGGACAGGGAGACACCGGGGAGCTGTTTTTT. The encoded protein is CASSLFLGQGDTGELFF. The J gene is TRBJ2-2, the V gene TRBV11-2; TRBD1 aligns across 9 bases. CDR1 and CDR2 (germline): SGHAT, FQNNGV. The CDR3 totals 17 residues. V was clipped by 2 bases and J by 3 bases; unmatched bases: 7.

This clonotype was seen repeatedly, ten times or more. The J gene is TRBJ2-3, the V gene TRBV7-9, with 9 nucleotides matching TRBD2. Trimming cost V 3 bases and J 5 bases; bases outside gene matches: 3. This CDR3 contains 14 residues. Germline values: CDR1 SEHNR, CDR2 FQNEAQ (reference sequence). In nucleotides, the CDR3 is TGTGCCAGCAGCTTTGATAGCGGGAGAGATACGCAGTATTTT. It translates to CASSFDSGRDTQYF.

The rearrangement joins TRBV5-8 to TRBJ2-7, with 11 bases lining up with TRBD2. CDR1 is SGHTS and CDR2 is YDEGEE in the germline V gene. The length of the CDR3 is 17 residues. Losses at the gene ends were 4 bases for V and 0 bases for J; bases not matched to a gene: 9. Here the CDR3 DNA reads TGTGCCAGCAGCGACATGACTACTAGCGGGAGCTCCTACGAGCAGTACTTC. Amino acid sequence: CASSDMTTSGSSYEQYF.

The chain uses TRBV19 and TRBJ2-7, with D unresolved. With 5 bases removed from V and 0 bases from J, the gap between germline ends came to 11 bases. Germline loops: CDR1 LNHDA, CDR2 SQIVND (reference sequence). The CDR3 totals 14 residues. In nucleotides, the CDR3 is TGTGCCAGTAGTTTCCACCGGAGCTCCTACGAGCAGTACTTC. Translated: CASSFHRSSYEQYF.

The chain combines TRBV20-1 with TRBJ2-7; TRBD1 matches at 8 bases. Germline assignment: CDR1 DFQATT and CDR2 SNEGSKA (reference sequence). This CDR3 region has 15 residues. Trimming removed 2 bases from V and 7 bases from J; junction bases left unmatched: 13. CDR3 in amino acids: CSARTSGTGVGEQYF. CDR3 in DNA: TGCAGTGCTAGAACCTCCGGGACAGGTGTTGGGGAGCAGTACTTC.

This clonotype was detected a few times. The rearrangement uses TRBV7-9 and TRBJ1-1; 7 bases are shared with TRBD1. The trim removed 3 bases at V and 1 base at J, leaving 2 bases unmatched. CDR1 SEHNR and CDR2 FQNEAQ come from the germline V gene (reference sequence). This CDR3 has 14 residues. Here the CDR3 reads CASSFTGANTEAFF. The CDR3 DNA sequence: TGTGCCAGCAGCTTTACAGGGGCGAACACTGAAGCTTTCTTT.

This clonotype was counted between two and nine times. This chain uses TRBV6-2 or TRBV6-3 with TRBJ1-5; D ambiguous. CDR1 is MNHEY, CDR2 SVGEGT, per germline. This CDR3 is 13 amino acids long. V lost 8 bases and J lost 0, with 8 bases in between. The CDR3 reads CASQVNSNQPQHF. In DNA, the CDR3 is TGTGCCAGCCAAGTGAATAGCAATCAGCCCCAGCATTTT.

This CDR3 is CASRDGPLEQYF. The DNA for the CDR3 is TGTGCCAGCAGAGACGGCCCATTGGAGCAGTATTTT. V gene TRBV6-2 or TRBV6-3 combines with J gene TRBJ2-3; D gene uncertain. Germline assignment: CDR1 MNHEY and CDR2 SVGEGT. V lost 6 bases and J 11 bases, leaving 15 bases between the germline ends. The CDR3 sequence is 12 residues long.

CDR3: CASSAGTAGYGYTF. The CDR3 nucleotides read TGCGCCAGCAGCGCGGGGACGGCTGGGTATGGCTACACCTTC. V is TRBV4-3 and J is TRBJ1-2; weak D call: TRBD1 (5 bases). The CDR3 sequence is 14 residues long. Trimming stripped 5 bases from V and 5 bases from J, with 15 bases between. CDR1 is LGHNA, CDR2 YSLEER, per germline.

There are a few counts of this clonotype. This rearrangement joins TRBV7-6 to TRBJ1-6, with no clear D. The V gene lost 6 bases and the J gene lost 7 bases, with 16 bases spanning the gap. This CDR3 is 15 amino acids long. Germline-derived CDR1 and CDR2 are SGHVS and FNYEAQ. CDR3: CASRYRPGTNSPLHF. CDR3 in DNA: TGTGCCAGCAGATACAGACCGGGAACCAATTCACCCCTCCACTTT.

In its sample, this clonotype was seen many times. The chain joins TRBV7-9 to TRBJ2-2; D not certain. The V and J ends lost 5 bases and 4 bases respectively, with 8 bases between them. Germline-derived CDR1 and CDR2 are SEHNR and FQNEAQ (reference sequence). The CDR3 runs 13 residues. The CDR3 DNA is TGTGCCAGCAGCCCCCTTCCCACCGGGGAGCTGTTTTTT. Its translation is CASSPLPTGELFF.

This clonotype occurred many times. This chain joins TRBV7-2 and TRBJ2-5, with a weak D call TRBD2 (6 bases). CDR1 is SGHTA, CDR2 FQGNSA, per germline. V lost 5 bases, J lost 4 bases, and 17 bases lay in between. The CDR3 length is 15 residues. The CDR3 sequence: CASSLNRGFGETQYF. The CDR3 region has the DNA TGTGCCAGCAGCCTTAACCGGGGGTTCGGAGAGACCCAGTACTTC. The complete variable domain, with remaining parts taken from reference TRBV7-2 and TRBJ2-5, reads GAGVSQSPSNKVTEKGKDVELRCDPISGHTALYWYRQSLGQGLEFLIYFQGNSAPDKSGLPSDRFSAERTGGSVSTLTIQRTQQEDSAVYLCASSLNRGFGETQYFGPGTRLLVL.

DNA for the CDR3: TGTGCCAGCAGTTGGGGCCGGGACAGGCCTTACAATGAGCAGTTCTTC. Protein sequence: CASSWGRDRPYNEQFF. This chain uses TRBV5-4 with TRBJ2-1; 8 nucleotides agree with TRBD1. V shed 5 bases and J 4 bases; nucleotides not matched to a gene: 11. In germline, CDR1 is SGHNT, CDR2 YYREEE (reference sequence). The CDR3 length is 16 residues.

This clonotype was counted between two and nine times. The chain joins TRBV4-1 to TRBJ1-4; D not certain. Per germline, CDR1 MGHRA and CDR2 YSYEKL. The V gene lost 1 base and the J gene lost 6 bases, with 18 bases spanning the gap. The CDR3 has 17 residues. The CDR3 region is CASSQGVSDRIDEKLFF. CDR3 in DNA: TGCGCCAGCAGCCAAGGAGTAAGCGATAGGATTGATGAAAAACTGTTTTTT.

The gene calls are TRBV19 and TRBJ2-1; 8 bases are a match to TRBD1. The CDR3 contains 15 residues. CDR1 and CDR2 (germline): LNHDA, SQIVND (reference sequence). J gave up 2 bases and V 6 bases, and 6 bases lay outside the gene matches. The CDR3 DNA reads TGTGCCAGTAGACCGGACAGGGTGACCTACAATGAGCAGTTCTTC. Its protein product is CASRPDRVTYNEQFF. Full variable domain (remainder filled in from reference TRBV19 and TRBJ2-1): DGGITQSPKYLFRKEGQNVTLSCEQNLNHDAMYWYRQDPGQGLRLIYYSQIVNDFQKGDIAEGYSVSREKKESFPLTVTSAQKNPTAFYLCASRPDRVTYNEQFFGPGTRLTVL.

In its sample, this clonotype was seen a few times. The V call is TRBV19, the J call TRBJ2-1; TRBD1 agrees at 8 bases. After removal of 5 bases from V and 8 bases from J, the junction contained 8 bases not matched to a gene. The CDR3 is 14 residues long. The germline V gene encodes CDR1 LNHDA and CDR2 SQIVND (reference sequence). CDR3 in amino acids: CASSGDRILYEQFF. The CDR3 DNA sequence: TGTGCCAGTAGTGGGGACAGGATATTGTATGAGCAGTTCTTC.

Note on this clonotype: This may come from a read error, since a much larger clone is one base off. This chain connects TRBV12-3 or TRBV12-4 to TRBJ2-5; 10 bases are a match to TRBD1. The V gene end was trimmed by 5 bases and the J gene end by 2 bases; junction bases not matched to a gene: 11. The CDR3 runs 17 residues. The CDR3 region is CASSPWDRGVRQETQYF. CDR3 DNA sequence: TGTGCCAGCAGTCCCTGGGACAGGGGAGTCAGGCAAGAGACCCAGTACTTC.

This clonotype was counted at least ten times. This sequence joins TRBV4-1 and TRBJ2-3; 7 positions match TRBD2. The CDR3 contains 16 residues. Germline CDR1 MGHRA, CDR2 YSYEKL. V dropped 3 bases and J dropped 4; count of bases not matched to a gene: 10. The CDR3 loop reads CASSHIGRESPDTQYF. CDR3 coding DNA: TGCGCCAGCAGCCATATCGGGCGGGAGTCGCCAGATACGCAGTATTTT.

This chain connects TRBV11-3 to TRBJ2-7, with 13 bases that match TRBD2. Germline CDR1 is SGHNT and CDR2 is YENEEA. This CDR3 region has 15 residues. Trimming at V came to 6 bases and at J to 4 bases, leaving 6 bases not matched to a gene. The CDR3 loop is CASSPKLAGGYEQYF. Written as DNA, the CDR3 is TGTGCCAGCAGTCCAAAACTAGCGGGAGGGTACGAGCAGTACTTC. Full variable domain (outside the CDR3, taken from reference TRBV11-3 and TRBJ2-7): EAGVVQSPRYKIIEKKQPVAFWCNPISGHNTLYWYLQNLGQGPELLIRYENEEAVDDSQLPKDRFSAERLKGVDSTLKIQPAELGDSAVYLCASSPKLAGGYEQYFGPGTRLTVT.

This clonotype was detected ten times or more. The V and J genes are TRBV6-2 or TRBV6-3 and TRBJ2-7, with 9 nucleotides matching TRBD2. V shed 6 bases and J 4 bases; nucleotides not matched to a gene: 10. This CDR3 is 15 amino acids long. The germline gives CDR1 MNHEY, CDR2 SVGEGT. The CDR3 sequence is CASSHDGAGGYEQYF. The DNA of the CDR3 is TGTGCCAGCAGCCACGACGGTGCGGGAGGGTACGAGCAGTACTTC.

Points on this clonotype: This may stem from a read error, because a much larger clone lies one nucleotide away. This is likely a read error, given that the CDR3 carries no conserved phenylalanine or tryptophan at its end. The chain carries TRBV7-2 and TRBJ1-6; TRBD1 aligns across 8 bases. V lost 5 bases, J lost 10 bases, and 10 bases stayed unmatched. The CDR3 length is 15 residues. CDR1 is SGHTA, CDR2 FQGNSA, per germline. The CDR3 region is CASSVRQGQRSPLHS. In nucleotides, the CDR3 is TGTGCCAGCAGCGTACGACAGGGGCAACGCTCACCCCTCCACTCT.

J is TRBJ2-5 and V is TRBV14; 11 bases line up with TRBD2. The CDR3 extends over 16 amino acids. Losses at the gene ends were 3 bases for V and 5 bases for J; bases not matched to a gene: 8. Per germline, CDR1 SGHDN and CDR2 FVKESK. The DNA for the CDR3 is TGTGCCAGCAGCCACTTACTAGCGGGAGATGGGGAGACCCAGTACTTC. It yields the protein CASSHLLAGDGETQYF.

Many counts were recorded for this clonotype. The V and J genes are TRBV7-2 and TRBJ2-1, with TRBD2 identical over 9 bases. CDR3 length equals 17 residues. Germline values: CDR1 SGHTA, CDR2 FQGNSA. Losses at the gene ends were 5 bases for V and 2 bases for J; bases not matched to a gene: 10. CDR3 protein: CASSASLAGVAYNEQFF. The CDR3 DNA reads as TGTGCCAGCAGCGCCAGCTTAGCGGGGGTAGCCTACAATGAGCAGTTCTTC.